These 14 T cell receptor beta chains share one sample of origin, sequenced in a study of shared clonotypes between healthy human individuals (dated by TCRdb to between 2020 and 2021). Receptor libraries were prepared by the immunoSEQ multiplex PCR assay. TCRdb stores this immuneACCESS table with in-frame sequences only. Part of the clones is absent; in the studies checked, under half of the shortfall reflects unresolved V genes, and no reason is known for the rest. The sample contains about 460,000 clones, around 77% of them found a single time. More than 10% of the sample is taken by the ten largest. Sequencing was carried out using PBMCs. The receptor set was obtained from a woman aged 40 to 50 in good health. Some clones in this sample may be carry-over from other donors' samples.

This clone was counted many times. V is TRBV30 and J is TRBJ1-6; D is unclear. The CDR3 extends over 15 amino acids. CDR1 GTSNPN and CDR2 SVGIG come from the germline V gene (reference sequence). Trimming took off 1 base at V and 3 bases at J, with 10 bases between the two ends. In DNA, the CDR3 is TGTGCCTGGAGTGGTAGGGCCTTCTATAATTCACCCCTCCACTTT. Residues: CAWSGRAFYNSPLHF.

The chain couples TRBV30 to TRBJ2-7; D is possibly TRBD1 (6 bases). With 2 bases removed from V and 3 bases from J, the gap between germline ends came to 8 bases. This CDR3 has 12 amino acids. Germline loops: CDR1 GTSNPN, CDR2 SVGIG (reference sequence). CDR3 in amino acids: CAWSTGSYEQYF. The CDR3 DNA reads as TGTGCCTGGAGTACAGGGAGCTACGAGCAGTACTTC.

The V and J genes are TRBV28 and TRBJ2-7; possibly TRBD1 for D (6 bases). Germline values: CDR1 MDHEN, CDR2 SYDVKM. V was trimmed by 8 bases and J by 3 bases, leaving 11 bases between them. The CDR3 runs to 12 residues. CDR3 nucleotides: TGTGCCAGCTTAACAGGGAACTACGAGCAGTACTTC. Translation gives CASLTGNYEQYF.

The rearrangement uses TRBV6-6 and TRBJ1-2; D perhaps matches TRBD1 (5 bases). The V and J ends lost 2 bases and 5 bases respectively, with 9 bases between them. Germline CDR1 is MNHNY and CDR2 is SVGAGI (reference sequence). The CDR3 extends over 13 amino acids. The CDR3 coding sequence is TGTGCCAGCAGTTACGACAGTTCATATGGCTACACCTTC. This encodes CASSYDSSYGYTF.

V and J are TRBV5-1 and TRBJ1-5; 8 positions match TRBD1. V was clipped by 4 bases and J by 5 bases; unmatched bases: 5. This CDR3 spans 14 amino acids. CDR1 is SGHRS and CDR2 is YFSETQ in the germline V gene. CDR3 nucleotides: TGCGCCAGCAGCAGGACAGGGAGGGATCAGCCCCAGCATTTT. This translates into CASSRTGRDQPQHF.

Ten or more counts support this clone. This chain links TRBV28 with TRBJ2-5; a weak D match, TRBD1 (6 bases). The J call may be in error: the DNA end matches TRBJ2-7 better. The CDR3 runs 12 residues. Germline V CDR1 and CDR2: MDHEN, SYDVKM. CDR3 sequence: CASGGQRYEQYF. The CDR3 nucleotides are TGTGCCAGCGGTGGACAGCGCTACGAGCAGTACTTC.

This chain joins TRBV5-1 and TRBJ2-1; 13 positions agree with TRBD2. Per germline, CDR1 SGHRS and CDR2 YFSETQ. The CDR3 length is 16 residues. V trimming: 4 bases; J trimming: 8 bases; junction bases outside the gene matches: 9. The CDR3 here is CASSRNGLAGEDEQFF. CDR3 bases: TGCGCCAGCAGCAGAAACGGACTAGCGGGAGAGGATGAGCAGTTCTTC.

This clone came up many times. This CDR3 is also generated by other DNA sequences in the sample. The CDR3 nucleotides read TGTGCCAGTAGCACTAATTTCTATGGCTACACCTTC. It yields the protein CASSTNFYGYTF. The chain uses TRBV19 and TRBJ1-2; D remains unclear. Trimming removed 6 bases from V and 4 bases from J, with 9 bases in between. CDR1 and CDR2 from the germline V gene are LNHDA and SQIVND (reference sequence). The length of the CDR3 is 12 residues. Supplemented by reference TRBV19 and TRBJ1-2, the full variable domain reads DGGITQSPKYLFRKEGQNVTLSCEQNLNHDAMYWYRQDPGQGLRLIYYSQIVNDFQKGDIAEGYSVSREKKESFPLTVTSAQKNPTAFYLCASSTNFYGYTFGSGTRLTVV.

This clone was counted at least ten times. At the DNA level, this CDR3 is encoded by other sequences in the same sample as well. The genes are TRBV19 and TRBJ2-1; 9 bases agree with TRBD2. After removal of 1 base from V and 4 bases from J, the junction contained 2 bases not matched to a gene. Germline-derived CDR1 and CDR2 are LNHDA and SQIVND (reference sequence). The CDR3 sequence is 15 residues long. The DNA for the CDR3 is TGTGCCAGTAGTATAGGACTAGCGGATTACAATGAGCAGTTCTTC. This codes for CASSIGLADYNEQFF.

The chain recombines TRBV7-2 with TRBJ2-2; TRBD2 is a possible D gene (5 bases). CDR1 is SGHTA and CDR2 is FQGNSA in the germline V gene. The CDR3 is 16 residues long. V was shortened by 5 bases and J by 5 bases, with 18 bases between the two germline ends. CDR3 in DNA: TGTGCCAGCAGCATAAGGGCCCGACTAACAACCGGGGAGCTGTTTTTT. Its protein is CASSIRARLTTGELFF.

This clone was seen at least ten times. The chain has TRBV11-2 and TRBJ1-5, with TRBD1 identical over 8 bases. Germline CDR1 reads SGHAT; CDR2 reads FQNNGV. V lost 0 bases to trimming and J lost 12 bases; unmatched junction nucleotides: 4. This CDR3 comprises 13 residues. The CDR3 DNA follows: TGTGCCAGCAGCTTAGAGCGGACAGGGCTCCAGCATTTT. The encoded protein is CASSLERTGLQHF.

V usage is TRBV28 and J usage is TRBJ2-1, with TRBD2 as a possible D gene (6 bases). V was shortened by 7 bases and J by 0 bases, with 19 bases between the two germline ends. This CDR3 comprises 17 residues. Germline V gene sequence: CDR1 MDHEN, CDR2 SYDVKM. The CDR3 sequence: CASTLPSGSSSYNEQFF. CDR3 nucleotide sequence: TGTGCCAGCACTCTACCCAGCGGGTCGAGCTCCTACAATGAGCAGTTCTTC.

Only one count was recorded for this clone. This rearrangement joins TRBV5-1 to TRBJ2-7, with 8 bases that match TRBD1. V dropped 0 bases and J dropped 5; count of bases not matched to a gene: 4. Germline CDR1 SGHRS, CDR2 YFSETQ. The CDR3 runs 14 residues. CDR3: CASSLGTGPDEQYF. The CDR3 nucleotides read TGCGCCAGCAGCTTGGGGACAGGGCCGGACGAGCAGTACTTC.

This chain uses TRBV29-1 with TRBJ2-1, with TRBD2 matching 9 bases. Germline-derived CDR1 and CDR2 are SQVTM and ANQGSEA. This CDR3 is 13 amino acids long. The CDR3 loop is CRVRPAGGDEQFF. In DNA, the CDR3 is TGCAGGGTAAGACCAGCGGGAGGCGATGAGCAGTTCTTC.